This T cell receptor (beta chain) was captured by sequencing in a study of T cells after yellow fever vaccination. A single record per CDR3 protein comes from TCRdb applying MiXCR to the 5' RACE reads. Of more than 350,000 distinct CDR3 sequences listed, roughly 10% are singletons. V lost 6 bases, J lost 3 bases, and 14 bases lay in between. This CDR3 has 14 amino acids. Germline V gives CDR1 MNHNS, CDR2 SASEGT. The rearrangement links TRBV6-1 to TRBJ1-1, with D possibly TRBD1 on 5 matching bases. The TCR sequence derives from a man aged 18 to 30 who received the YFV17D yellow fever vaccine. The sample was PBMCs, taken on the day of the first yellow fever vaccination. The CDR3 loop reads CASSRDGTHTEAFF. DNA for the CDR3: TGTGCCAGCAGCCGGGACGGAACCCACACTGAAGCTTTCTTT.